This T cell receptor (beta chain) is drawn from a study of blood T cell repertoires in COVID-19. The CDR3 loop spans 15 amino acids. The V end lost 1 base, the J end lost 6 bases, and 10 bases lay between the germline ends. Germline V gene lookup returns CDR1 SEHNR and CDR2 FQNEAQ (reference sequence). Clones were read by immunoSEQ multiplex PCR, and TCRdb kept only the in-frame ones, dropping some. The repertoire holds fewer than 400,000 clones, with approximately 88% as singletons. This clonotype was obtained from a man aged 30-40 years who had recovered from COVID-19. Sample: PBMCs or T cells enriched from blood (not recorded which). V and J are TRBV7-9 and TRBJ1-6, with a weak D call TRBD1 (6 bases). The chain's CDR3 is CASSLGDTLNSPLHF. In DNA, the CDR3 is TGTGCCAGCAGCTTAGGGGACACCCTTAATTCACCCCTCCACTTT.